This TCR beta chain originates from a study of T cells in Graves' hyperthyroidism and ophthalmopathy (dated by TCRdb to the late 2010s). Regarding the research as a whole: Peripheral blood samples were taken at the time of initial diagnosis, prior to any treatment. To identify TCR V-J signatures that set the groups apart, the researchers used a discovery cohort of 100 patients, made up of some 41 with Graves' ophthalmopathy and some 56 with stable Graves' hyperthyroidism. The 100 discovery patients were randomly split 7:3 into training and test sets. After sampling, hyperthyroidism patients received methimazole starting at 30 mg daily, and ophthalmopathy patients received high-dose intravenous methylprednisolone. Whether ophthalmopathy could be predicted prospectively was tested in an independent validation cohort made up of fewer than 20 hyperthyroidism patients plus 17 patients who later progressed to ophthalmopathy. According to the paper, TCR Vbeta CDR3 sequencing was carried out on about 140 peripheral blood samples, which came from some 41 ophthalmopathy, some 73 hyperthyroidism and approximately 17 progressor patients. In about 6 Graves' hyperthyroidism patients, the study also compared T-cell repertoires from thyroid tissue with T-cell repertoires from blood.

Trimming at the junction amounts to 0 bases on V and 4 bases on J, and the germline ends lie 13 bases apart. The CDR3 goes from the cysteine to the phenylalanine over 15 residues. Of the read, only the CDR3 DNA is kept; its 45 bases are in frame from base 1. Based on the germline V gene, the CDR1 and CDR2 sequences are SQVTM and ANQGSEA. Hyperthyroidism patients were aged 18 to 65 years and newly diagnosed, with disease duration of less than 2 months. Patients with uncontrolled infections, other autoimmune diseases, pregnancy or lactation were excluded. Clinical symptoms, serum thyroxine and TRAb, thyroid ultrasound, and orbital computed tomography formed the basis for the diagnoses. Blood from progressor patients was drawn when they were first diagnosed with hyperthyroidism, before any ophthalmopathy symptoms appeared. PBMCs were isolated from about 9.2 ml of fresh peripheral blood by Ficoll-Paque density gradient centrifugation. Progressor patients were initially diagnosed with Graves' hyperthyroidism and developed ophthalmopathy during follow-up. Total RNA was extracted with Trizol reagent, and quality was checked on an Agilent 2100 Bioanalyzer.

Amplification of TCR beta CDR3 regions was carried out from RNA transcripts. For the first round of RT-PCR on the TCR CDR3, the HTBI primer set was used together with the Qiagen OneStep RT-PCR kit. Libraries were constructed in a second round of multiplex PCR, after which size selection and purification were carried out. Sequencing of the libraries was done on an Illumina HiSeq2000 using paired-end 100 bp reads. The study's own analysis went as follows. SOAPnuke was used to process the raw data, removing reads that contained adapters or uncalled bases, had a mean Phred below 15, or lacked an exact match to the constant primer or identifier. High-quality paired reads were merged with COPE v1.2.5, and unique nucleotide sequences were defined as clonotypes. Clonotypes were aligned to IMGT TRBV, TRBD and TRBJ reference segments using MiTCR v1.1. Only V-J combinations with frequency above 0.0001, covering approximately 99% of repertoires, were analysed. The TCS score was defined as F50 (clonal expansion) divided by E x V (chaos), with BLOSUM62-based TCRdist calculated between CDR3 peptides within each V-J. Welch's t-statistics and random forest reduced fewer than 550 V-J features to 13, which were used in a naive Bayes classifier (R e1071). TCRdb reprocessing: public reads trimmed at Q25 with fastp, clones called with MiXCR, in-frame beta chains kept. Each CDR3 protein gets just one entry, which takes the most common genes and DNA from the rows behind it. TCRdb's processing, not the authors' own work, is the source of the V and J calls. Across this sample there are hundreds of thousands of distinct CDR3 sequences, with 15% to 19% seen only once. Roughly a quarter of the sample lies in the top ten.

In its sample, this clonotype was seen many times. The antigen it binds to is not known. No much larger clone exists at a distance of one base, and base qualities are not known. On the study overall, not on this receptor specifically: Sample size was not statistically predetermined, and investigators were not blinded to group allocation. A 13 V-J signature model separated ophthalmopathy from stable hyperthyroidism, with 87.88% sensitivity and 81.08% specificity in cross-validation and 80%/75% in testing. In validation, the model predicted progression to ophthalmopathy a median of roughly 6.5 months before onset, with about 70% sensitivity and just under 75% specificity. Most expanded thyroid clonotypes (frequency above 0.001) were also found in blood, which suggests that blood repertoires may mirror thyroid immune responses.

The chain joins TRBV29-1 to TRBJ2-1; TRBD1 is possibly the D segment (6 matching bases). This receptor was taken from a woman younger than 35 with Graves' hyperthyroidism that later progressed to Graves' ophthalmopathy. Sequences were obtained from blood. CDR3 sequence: CSVEEGDKIYNEQFF. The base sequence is TGCAGCGTTGAAGAGGGGGACAAGATTTACAATGAGCAGTTCTTC.